The clone carrying this TCR beta chain was detected a few times. This sample is part of a study of blood T cell repertoires in COVID-19. CDR1 SGDLS and CDR2 YYNGEE come from the germline V gene. Trimming at V came to 4 bases and at J to 7 bases, leaving 6 bases not matched to a gene. This CDR3 is built from 13 residues. Generated by immunoSEQ multiplex PCR, the TCRdb table keeps only in-frame clones and is missing some. The data contain fewer than 150,000 clones, around 89% of them singletons. Sequenced material: peripheral blood. The rearrangement joins TRBV9 to TRBJ2-7; 9 nucleotides agree with TRBD1. The sequence was collected from a woman aged 45 to 65 with acute or convalescent COVID-19. This CDR3 is CASSIYDRGEQYF. In DNA form, the CDR3 reads TGTGCCAGCAGCATATATGACAGGGGGGAGCAGTACTTC.